The present T cell receptor beta chain was sequenced within a study of cytomegalovirus exposure and HLA in healthy donors (TCRdb year 2017). For the wider study: An earlier analysis of about 530 of the donors reported approximately 300 Gb of sequence data and 117 million unique TCR beta sequences obtained from around 190 million T cells. An early release that covered some 640 HLA-typed donors contained around 300 gigabases of sequencing data and 85 million to 100 million unique TCR sequences. The genetic ancestry cluster associated with self-reported Caucasian donors included about 81% of the 300 to 450 genotyped donors. The study aimed to test whether cataloging public T cell receptors could reveal signatures of past pathogen exposure. The T cell repertoires of 666 subjects were profiled by immunosequencing and related to cytomegalovirus serostatus. In addition to the first cohort of about 650 subjects, a separate validation cohort of over 90 different subjects was used. To predict cytomegalovirus infection status, the study combined high-throughput TCR immunosequencing, statistical association of individual TCRs with disease status, and machine learning. To study patterns of TCR occurrence, a later analysis re-analyzed previously published TCR beta repertoires from several hundred donors and added high-resolution HLA genotyping. In the later analysis, no new phenotypic data were used to find candidate immune exposures; instead, reliance was placed on TCR beta sequences and their occurrence across donors. An earlier analysis of 587 of the donors applied high-throughput TCR beta sequencing to assess whether each TCR beta V gene segment acted as functional or pseudogenic. Alongside the repertoire data, information on donor age, sex, ethnicity and CMV serostatus was compiled. In a later genetic analysis, genome-wide SNP genotypes for about three fifths of the roughly 670 donors were used, and that subset was treated as a discovery cohort. Every discovery cohort repertoire had been produced on one sequencing platform. Both class I and class II loci were covered by HLA typing, at four-digit resolution. Typing coverage differed by locus: A, B, C, DRB1 and DQB1 were typed in about 620-630 donors, DQA1 in 522, DPA1 in 600 to 610, and DPB1 in 472. A handful of DR-DQ haplotypes were handled as single units for association and clustering because linkage in the cohort was strong. Across 398 genotyped donors of the cohort, an average of approximately 220,000 unique TCR beta nucleotide sequences per donor were sequenced, and 15% to 20% of those sequences were non-productive.

Library construction relied on the immunoSEQ multiplex PCR assay. The multiplex PCR relied on a mix of 60 forward primers for TCR Vbeta segments and 13 reverse primers for TCR Jbeta segments. The CDR3 region of rearranged TCR beta genes was amplified from genomic DNA by a multiplex PCR assay. The amplified TCR beta libraries were sequenced on the Illumina HiSeq System as 87-base-pair reads. On the study's bioinformatics: A later analysis counted approximately 76 million unique TCR beta chains across the 666 repertoires, and approximately 11 million of these chains were shared by at least two donors. Raw reads were error-corrected and collapsed into unique sequences with a nearest-neighbor algorithm that merged closely related sequences to remove PCR and sequencing errors. To assign V, D and J gene segments, CDR3 sequences were aligned to IMGT reference sequences. For a sequence to be retained, a match of at least six nucleotides was required to both a V gene segment and a J gene segment. Rearrangements were called productive when the CDR3 lacked stop codons and stayed in frame with V and J; all others were non-productive. CDR3 was defined by IMGT convention, running from the second conserved V-encoded cysteine to the conserved J-encoded phenylalanine. In an earlier analysis of approximately 590 of the donors, sequences lacking an unambiguous match to a single V gene segment were excluded. In an earlier analysis of 587 of the donors, a V segment was called functional when productive rearrangements were above 56.7%, and segregating when the standard deviation between donors exceeded 5%. To diagnose cytomegalovirus status from the catalog of TCR beta chain sequences, a statistical classification framework was built. V and J gene assignment, in a later analysis, came from comparing TCR nucleotide sequences with IMGT/GENE-DB human TR gene sequences. Using the TCRdist pipeline, a later analysis assigned CDR3 sequences along with most-parsimonious VDJ recombination scenarios. A later analysis defined each TCR beta chain by its CDR3 amino acid sequence plus V-gene family, and excluded reads lacking a unique V-gene family. In a later analysis, some 600 highly shared, low-generation-probability nucleotide sequences were removed to address suspected cross-contamination and a sequencing artifact. A later analysis calculated a clonal expansion index for each public chain from normalized within-repertoire ranks of inferred template counts. In a later analysis, generation probabilities were computed with a VDJ recombination model fitted to out-of-frame rearrangements, and the resulting probabilities were checked against IGoR. In a later analysis, TCR-TCR, TCR-HLA and TCR-CMV co-occurrence was scored with hypergeometric tests, and a repertoire-size bias correction was applied to TCR pairs. A later analysis estimated false discovery rates by permuting HLA or CMV assignments 20 times. In a later analysis, co-occurring TCRs were grouped using DBSCAN, with TCRdist sequence similarity added in when clustering inside HLA-allele-positive subsets. Co-occurrence clustering excluded repertoires with fewer than 30,000 or more than 120,000 public chains, plus five with anomalous nucleotide sharing. This immuneACCESS table, as held by TCRdb, lists in-frame sequences with V and J called but not all clones. Of the missing ones, under half trace to an unresolved V gene in checked studies; the others have no known cause. V and J calls and clone size are those listed in that table; D and trimming were worked out from the DNA. This sample is represented by around 67,000 clones; approximately 67% of them were singletons. 2% to 2.5% of the sample is in the top ten clones.

The cohort comprised several hundred healthy bone marrow donors. Cohort members were all nominally healthy when sampled, although unrecorded immune exposures were likely present. The donor tested CMV seronegative, placing the donor among the roughly 400 seronegative members of the cohort. Each donor provided a peripheral blood sample, and peripheral blood mononuclear cells were used for TCR beta sequencing. The Qiagen DNeasy Blood Extraction Kit was used to extract genomic DNA from the blood cell samples. Summary of the overall study and its limitations: According to a later genetic analysis, donors in an Asian-associated ancestry cluster had fewer N-insertions in productive TCRs than the approximately 610-donor mean. In a later analysis, HLA-associated TCR beta chains showed more clonal expansion and lower generation probabilities than non-associated chains that were equally common. Because HLA typing was unavailable for some donors at each locus, only the typed subset was used in association tests. This cohort had only TCR beta chains sequenced, and the lack of alpha or paired-chain data limited which features could be detected. According to a later analysis, most CMV-associated TCR beta chains appeared to be HLA-restricted, and the HLA associations seemed to be driven largely by CMV exposure. A further reported finding was that TCR beta sequences accurately predicted the HLA-A and HLA-B alleles for most subjects in the first cohort. At a false discovery rate of 0.05, a later analysis linked about 17,000 TCR beta sequences to specific HLA alleles. V-gene and J-gene trimming of TCR beta chains was associated with a missense DCLRE1C variant in a later genetic analysis, and the association was replicated in an independent cohort. A group of highly shared sequence variants was considered likely to be a technical artifact of the sequencing pipeline. The authors suggested that the approach could potentially be extended to other disease states and immunological phenotypes. The classifier was reported to diagnose cytomegalovirus status with high specificity and sensitivity in both the original and validation cohorts. Presence/absence analyses assumed roughly uniform sequencing depth across donors, an assumption that may not hold. In vitro tests confirmed that three of the cytomegalovirus-associated TCR beta chains recognize cytomegalovirus antigens. The study listed approximately 150 TCR beta chains as associated with cytomegalovirus. Linkage disequilibrium might explain the correlated functional status among segregating V segments, but an unknown experimental factor could not be ruled out. For the cohort, immune exposure information was limited to CMV serostatus. Some IMGT-functional V segments, including TRBV6-2 and TRBV6-3, could not be distinguished by the 87-base-pair reads and were therefore excluded. Strong co-occurrence of HLA alleles, especially DR and DQ, made assigning TCR associations to individual alleles difficult. Most TCR sequences were seen in very few donors, while some public TCRs were found in many individuals. In a later analysis, several top co-occurrence clusters were reported to appear linked to parvovirus B19, influenza, CMV and Epstein-Barr virus. About 15 rarely observed V segments, including chromosome 9 orphons, were excluded from the earlier analysis of some 590 of the donors because counts were too low. In an earlier analysis of 500 to 650 of the donors, most TCR beta V segments appeared in productive rearrangements about 90% or about 30% of the time, broadly matching IMGT annotations. In a later analysis, the rate of TCR association differed among HLA loci, with DRB1 alleles having the most associated TCRs and HLA-C alleles having the fewest.

CDR1 SGHNT and CDR2 YYREEE are derived from the germline V gene (reference sequence). Compared with germline, V lacks 1 base and J lacks 5 bases; bases without a gene match: 4. The CDR3 sequence holds 14 residues, the cysteine and phenylalanine included. Only the CDR3 region is kept as DNA, spanning 42 bases read in frame from base 1. This clone was counted between two and nine times. Its antigen is unknown. No base qualities exist here, and no much larger clone lies one base off it. Sequencing input: PBMCs. This receptor was obtained from a woman in her twenties or thirties in good health and CMV-seronegative. The rearranged chain carries TRBV5-4 and TRBJ2-5; 8 central bases correspond to TRBD2. The CDR3 here reads CASSLSGGEETQYF. The base sequence is TGTGCCAGCAGCTTGTCCGGGGGGGAGGAGACCCAGTACTTC.